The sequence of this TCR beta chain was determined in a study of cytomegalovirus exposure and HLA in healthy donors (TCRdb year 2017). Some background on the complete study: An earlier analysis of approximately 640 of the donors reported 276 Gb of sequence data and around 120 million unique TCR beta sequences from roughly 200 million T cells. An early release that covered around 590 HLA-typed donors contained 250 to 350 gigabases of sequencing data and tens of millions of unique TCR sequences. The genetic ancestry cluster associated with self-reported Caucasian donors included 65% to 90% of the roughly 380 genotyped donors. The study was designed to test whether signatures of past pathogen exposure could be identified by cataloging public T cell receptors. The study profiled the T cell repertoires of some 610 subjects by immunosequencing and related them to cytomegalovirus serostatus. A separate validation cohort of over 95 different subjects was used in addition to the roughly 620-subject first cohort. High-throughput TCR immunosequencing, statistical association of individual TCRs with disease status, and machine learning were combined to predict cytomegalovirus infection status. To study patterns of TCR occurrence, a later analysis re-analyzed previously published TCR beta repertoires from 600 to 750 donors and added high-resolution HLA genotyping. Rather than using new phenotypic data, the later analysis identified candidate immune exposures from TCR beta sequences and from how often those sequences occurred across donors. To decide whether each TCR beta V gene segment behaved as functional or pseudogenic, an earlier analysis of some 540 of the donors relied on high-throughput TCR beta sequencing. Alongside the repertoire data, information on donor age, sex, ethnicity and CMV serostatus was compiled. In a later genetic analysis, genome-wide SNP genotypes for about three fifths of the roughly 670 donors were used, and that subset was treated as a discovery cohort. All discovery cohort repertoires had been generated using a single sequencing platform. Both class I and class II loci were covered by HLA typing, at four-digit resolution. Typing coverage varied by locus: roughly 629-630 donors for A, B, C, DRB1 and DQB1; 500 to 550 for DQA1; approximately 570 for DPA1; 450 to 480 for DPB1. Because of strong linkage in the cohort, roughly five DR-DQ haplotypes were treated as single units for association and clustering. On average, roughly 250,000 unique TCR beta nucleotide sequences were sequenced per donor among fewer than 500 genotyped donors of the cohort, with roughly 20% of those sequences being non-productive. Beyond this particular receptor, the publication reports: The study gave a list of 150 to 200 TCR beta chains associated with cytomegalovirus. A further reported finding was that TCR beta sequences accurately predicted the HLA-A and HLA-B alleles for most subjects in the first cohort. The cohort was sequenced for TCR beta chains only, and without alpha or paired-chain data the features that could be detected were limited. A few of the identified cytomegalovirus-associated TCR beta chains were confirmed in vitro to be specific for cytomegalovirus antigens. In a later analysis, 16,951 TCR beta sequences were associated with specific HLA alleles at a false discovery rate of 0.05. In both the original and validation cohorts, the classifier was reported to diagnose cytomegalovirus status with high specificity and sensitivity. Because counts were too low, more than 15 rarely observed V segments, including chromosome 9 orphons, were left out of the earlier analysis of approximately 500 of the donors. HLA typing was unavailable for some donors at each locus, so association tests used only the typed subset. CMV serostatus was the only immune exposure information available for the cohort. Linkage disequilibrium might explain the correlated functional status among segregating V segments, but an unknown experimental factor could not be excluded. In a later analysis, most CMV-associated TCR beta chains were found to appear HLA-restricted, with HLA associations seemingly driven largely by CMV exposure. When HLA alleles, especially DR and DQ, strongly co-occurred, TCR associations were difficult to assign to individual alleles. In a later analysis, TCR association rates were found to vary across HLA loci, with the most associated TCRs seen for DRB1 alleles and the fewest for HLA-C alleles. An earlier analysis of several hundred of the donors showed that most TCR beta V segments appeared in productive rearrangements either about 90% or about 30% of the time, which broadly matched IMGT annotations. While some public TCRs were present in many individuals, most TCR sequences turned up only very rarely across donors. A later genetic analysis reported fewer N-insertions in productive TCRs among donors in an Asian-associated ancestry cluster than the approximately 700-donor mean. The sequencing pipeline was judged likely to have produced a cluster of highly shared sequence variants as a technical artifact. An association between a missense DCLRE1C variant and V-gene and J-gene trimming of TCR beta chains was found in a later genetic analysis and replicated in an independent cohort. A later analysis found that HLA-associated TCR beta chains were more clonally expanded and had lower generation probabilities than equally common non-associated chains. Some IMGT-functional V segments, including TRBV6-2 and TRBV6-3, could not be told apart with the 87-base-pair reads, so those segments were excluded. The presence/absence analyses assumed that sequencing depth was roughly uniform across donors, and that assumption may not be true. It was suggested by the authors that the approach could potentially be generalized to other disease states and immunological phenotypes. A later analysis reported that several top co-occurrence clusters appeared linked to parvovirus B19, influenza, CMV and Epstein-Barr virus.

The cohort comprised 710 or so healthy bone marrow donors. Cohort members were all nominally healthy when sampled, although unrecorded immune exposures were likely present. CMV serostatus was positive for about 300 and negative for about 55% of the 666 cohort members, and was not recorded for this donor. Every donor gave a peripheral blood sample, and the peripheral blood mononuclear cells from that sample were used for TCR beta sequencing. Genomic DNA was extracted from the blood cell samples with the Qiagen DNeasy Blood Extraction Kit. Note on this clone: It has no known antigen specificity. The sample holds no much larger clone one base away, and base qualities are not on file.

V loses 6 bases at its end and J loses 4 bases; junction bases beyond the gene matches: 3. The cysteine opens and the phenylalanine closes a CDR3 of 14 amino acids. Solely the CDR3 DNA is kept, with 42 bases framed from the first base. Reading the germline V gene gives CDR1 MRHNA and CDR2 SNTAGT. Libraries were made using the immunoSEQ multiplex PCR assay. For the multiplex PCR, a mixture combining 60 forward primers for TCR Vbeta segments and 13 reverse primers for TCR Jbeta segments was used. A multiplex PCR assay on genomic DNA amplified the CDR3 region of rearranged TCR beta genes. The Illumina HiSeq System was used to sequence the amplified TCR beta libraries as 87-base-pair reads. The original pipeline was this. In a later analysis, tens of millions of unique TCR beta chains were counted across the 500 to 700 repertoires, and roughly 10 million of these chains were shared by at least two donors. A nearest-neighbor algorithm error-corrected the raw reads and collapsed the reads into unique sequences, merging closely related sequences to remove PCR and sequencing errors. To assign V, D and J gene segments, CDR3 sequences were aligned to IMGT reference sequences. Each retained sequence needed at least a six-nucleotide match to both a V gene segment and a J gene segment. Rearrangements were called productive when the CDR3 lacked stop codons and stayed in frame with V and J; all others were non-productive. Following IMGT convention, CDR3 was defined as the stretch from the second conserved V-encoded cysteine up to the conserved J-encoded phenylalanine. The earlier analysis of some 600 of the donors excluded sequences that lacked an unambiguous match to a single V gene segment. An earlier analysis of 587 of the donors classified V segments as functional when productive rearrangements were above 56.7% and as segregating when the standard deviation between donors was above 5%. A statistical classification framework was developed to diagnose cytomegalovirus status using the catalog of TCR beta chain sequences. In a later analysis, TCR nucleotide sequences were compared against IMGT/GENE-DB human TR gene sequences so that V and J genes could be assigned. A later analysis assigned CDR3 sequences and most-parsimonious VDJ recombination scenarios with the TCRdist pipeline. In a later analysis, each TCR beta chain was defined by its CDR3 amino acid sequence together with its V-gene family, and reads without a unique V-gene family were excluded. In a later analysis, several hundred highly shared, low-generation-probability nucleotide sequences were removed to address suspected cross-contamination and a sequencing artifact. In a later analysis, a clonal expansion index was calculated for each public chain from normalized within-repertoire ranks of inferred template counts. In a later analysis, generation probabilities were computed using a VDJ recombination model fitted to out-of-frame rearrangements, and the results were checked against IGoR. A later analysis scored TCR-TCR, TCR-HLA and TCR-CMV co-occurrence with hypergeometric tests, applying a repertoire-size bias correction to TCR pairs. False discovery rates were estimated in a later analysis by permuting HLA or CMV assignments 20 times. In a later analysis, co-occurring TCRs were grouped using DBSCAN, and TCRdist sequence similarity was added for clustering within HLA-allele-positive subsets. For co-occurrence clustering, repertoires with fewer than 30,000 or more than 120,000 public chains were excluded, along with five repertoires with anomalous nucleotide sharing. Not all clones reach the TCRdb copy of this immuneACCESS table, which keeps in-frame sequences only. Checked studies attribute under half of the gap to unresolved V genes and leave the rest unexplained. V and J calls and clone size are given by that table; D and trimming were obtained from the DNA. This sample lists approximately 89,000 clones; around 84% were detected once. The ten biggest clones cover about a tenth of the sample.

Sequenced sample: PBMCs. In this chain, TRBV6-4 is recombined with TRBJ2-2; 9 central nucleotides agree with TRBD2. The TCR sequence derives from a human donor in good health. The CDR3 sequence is CASRGLAGTGELFF. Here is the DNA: TGTGCCAGCAGGGGACTAGCTGGCACCGGGGAGCTGTTTTTT.